Presented here are 15 T cell receptor beta chains from one specimen sequenced in a study of cytotoxic CD8 clonotypes in ibrutinib-treated CLL. Only in-frame clones appear in the TCRdb table, and some are missing; sequencing was by immunoSEQ multiplex PCR. This sample has 15,000 to 20,000 clones, with roughly 65% found just once. The input for sequencing was PBMCs, taken before ibrutinib treatment. These receptors were collected from a human donor with chronic lymphocytic leukemia.

This clone was detected once. The gene calls are TRBV7-3 and TRBJ2-3, with 12 bases matching TRBD2. CDR1 is SGHTA and CDR2 is FQGTGA in the germline V gene. The CDR3 length is 14 residues. V gave up 5 bases and J gave up 5 bases; unmatched junction bases: 2. Written as DNA, the CDR3 is TGTGCCAGCAGCCTAGCGGGGGGGCAAGATACGCAGTATTTT. Residues: CASSLAGGQDTQYF.

This sequence joins TRBV10-3 and TRBJ2-5; 9 bases fit TRBD1. Germline CDR1 ENHRY, CDR2 SYGVKD. The CDR3 has 14 amino acids. The J segment lost 6 bases and the V segment lost 1 base, leaving 3 bases of the junction unmatched. The CDR3 DNA is TGTGCCATCAGTGAGTACAGGGGGCCTCAGACCCAGTACTTC. It is translated as CAISEYRGPQTQYF.

This clone appeared a few times. The rearrangement joins TRBV28 to TRBJ2-7; possible D gene TRBD1, 5 bases. V lost 7 bases, J lost 7 bases, and 17 bases lay in between. The CDR3 is made up of 13 amino acids. The germline gives CDR1 MDHEN, CDR2 SYDVKM. The CDR3, as DNA: TGTGCCAGCACGCAGGGTAGCCTACGGGAGCAGTACTTC. Translating gives CASTQGSLREQYF.

This chain uses TRBV11-2 with TRBJ2-7, with 10 bases that match TRBD1. J gave up 0 bases and V 4 bases, and 3 bases lay outside the gene matches. The CDR3 is made up of 15 amino acids. Germline V gene sequence: CDR1 SGHAT, CDR2 FQNNGV. For the CDR3, the DNA is TGTGCCAGCAGCTCGACAGGGGGCCCCTCCTACGAGCAGTACTTC. This encodes CASSSTGGPSYEQYF.

The rearrangement uses TRBV2 and TRBJ2-6; a possible D gene is TRBD1 (6 bases). Germline assignment: CDR1 SNHLY and CDR2 FYNNEI. The length of the CDR3 is 15 residues. V shed 6 bases and J shed 0 bases, with 9 bases lying between them. CDR3 DNA: TGTGCCAGCAGCATAGGGGGCTCTGGGGCCAACGTCCTGACTTTC. Translated: CASSIGGSGANVLTF.

This sequence joins TRBV6-5 and TRBJ1-1; TRBD1 agrees at 7 bases. The CDR3 runs to 14 residues. J was trimmed by 5 bases and V by 4 bases; bases with no gene match: 7. The germline V gene encodes CDR1 MNHEY and CDR2 SVGAGI. The CDR3 nucleotides read TGTGCCAGCAGTTCAAGACAGGGACAAACTGAAGCTTTCTTT. This sequence encodes CASSSRQGQTEAFF.

The J gene is TRBJ1-3, the V gene TRBV18, with a weak D call TRBD1 (5 bases). This CDR3 contains 15 residues. Germline values: CDR1 KGHSH, CDR2 LQKENI. V was shortened by 3 bases and J by 4 bases, with 13 bases between the two germline ends. The CDR3 sequence is CASSPIGTEGNTIYF. DNA for the CDR3: TGTGCCAGCTCACCGATCGGGACCGAGGGAAACACCATATATTTT.

The chain is built from TRBV5-4 and TRBJ2-5; 12 bases align to TRBD2. The junction had 1 base not matched to a gene; V was cut back by 5 bases and J by 5 bases. CDR3 length: 13 amino acids. Germline lookup yields CDR1 SGHNT and CDR2 YYREEE (reference sequence). The CDR3 loop is CASSLAGGETQYF. The CDR3 nucleotides are TGTGCCAGCAGTCTAGCGGGGGGGGAGACCCAGTACTTC. The full variable domain, completed using reference TRBV5-4 and TRBJ2-5, is ETGVTQSPTHLIKTRGQQVTLRCSSQSGHNTVSWYQQALGQGPQFIFQYYREEENGRGNFPPRFSGLQFPNYSSELNVNALELDDSALYLCASSLAGGETQYFGPGTRLLVL.

This rearrangement joins TRBV11-1 to TRBJ2-7; 7 bases match TRBD1. In germline, CDR1 is SGHAT, CDR2 FQDESV (reference sequence). V was pared by 7 bases and J by 2 bases, with 14 bases of the junction left unmatched. The CDR3 is 16 amino acids. The CDR3 nucleotides read TGTGCCAGCACCCAGGGGGTCGGCAGCCTCGCCTACGAGCAGTACTTC. It specifies CASTQGVGSLAYEQYF. Combining the CDR3 with reference TRBV11-1 and TRBJ2-7 gives the whole variable domain EAEVAQSPRYKITEKSQAVAFWCDPISGHATLYWYRQILGQGPELLVQFQDESVVDDSQLPKDRFSAERLKGVDSTLKIQPAELGDSAMYLCASTQGVGSLAYEQYFGPGTRLTVT.

This clone was seen a handful of times. The chain joins TRBV29-1 to TRBJ1-2; 9 nucleotides line up with TRBD1. The J segment lost 3 bases and the V segment lost 6 bases, leaving 5 bases of the junction unmatched. This CDR3 has 13 amino acids. Germline V CDR1 and CDR2: SQVTM, ANQGSEA. The CDR3, as DNA: TGCAGCGTAGGTACAGGGGGCGACTATGGCTACACCTTC. Translation gives CSVGTGGDYGYTF. Supplemented by reference TRBV29-1 and TRBJ1-2, the full variable domain reads SAVISQKPSRDICQRGTSLTIQCQVDSQVTMMFWYRQQPGQSLTLIATANQGSEATYESGFVIDKFPISRPNLTFSTLTVSNMSPEDSSIYLCSVGTGGDYGYTFGSGTRLTVV.

The chain uses TRBV16 and TRBJ2-7; D is possibly TRBD1 or TRBD2 (5 bases each). CDR1 and CDR2 (germline): KGHSY, FQNENV. This CDR3 is built from 14 residues. V gave up 4 bases and J gave up 2 bases, with 12 bases separating them. Here the CDR3 reads CASSRDPRPYEQYF. The CDR3 coding sequence is TGTGCCAGCAGCCGGGACCCAAGACCCTACGAGCAGTACTTC. Supplemented by reference TRBV16 and TRBJ2-7, the full variable domain reads GEEVAQTPKHLVRGEGQKAKLYCAPIKGHSYVFWYQQVLKNEFKFLISFQNENVFDETGMPKERFSAKCLPNSPCSLEIQATKLEDSAVYFCASSRDPRPYEQYFGPGTRLTVT.

This rearrangement joins TRBV10-3 to TRBJ2-3; 12 bases agree with TRBD1. Losses at the gene ends were 4 bases for V and 5 bases for J; bases not matched to a gene: 7. CDR1 is ENHRY and CDR2 is SYGVKD in the germline V gene. The CDR3 has 16 amino acids. The CDR3: CAISGLRDRGRDTQYF. In nucleotides, the CDR3 is TGTGCCATCAGTGGGCTCCGGGACAGGGGGCGAGATACGCAGTATTTT.

The chain carries TRBV4-2 and TRBJ1-4, with 8 bases fitting TRBD1. The CDR3 sequence is 17 residues long. Germline loops: CDR1 LGHNA, CDR2 YNFKEQ. Unmatched junction bases numbered 11, after V lost 0 bases and J lost 8 bases. The CDR3 protein is CASSQDAPPGGREKLFF. The CDR3 coding sequence is TGTGCCAGCAGCCAAGACGCGCCGCCAGGGGGCAGAGAAAAACTGTTTTTT.

This clone was counted between two and nine times. The V call is TRBV30, the J call TRBJ1-3; weak D call: TRBD1 (6 bases). Germline V CDR1 and CDR2: GTSNPN, SVGIG (reference sequence). The CDR3 totals 17 residues. The germline V and J ends were trimmed by 0 bases and 4 bases, with 19 bases remaining between them. The chain's CDR3 is CAWSVRRGGDLGNTIYF. The CDR3 nucleotides read TGTGCCTGGAGTGTAAGGAGGGGGGGCGATTTAGGAAACACCATATATTTT.

The rearrangement uses TRBV5-1 and TRBJ2-7; 9 bases are a match to TRBD2. CDR3 length: 14 residues. The V segment lost 2 bases and the J segment 6 bases; nucleotides outside the gene matches: 6. In germline, CDR1 is SGHRS, CDR2 YFSETQ. CDR3 bases: TGCGCCAGCAGCTTATCGGGACTAGCCAGCGAGCAGTACTTC. It encodes CASSLSGLASEQYF.